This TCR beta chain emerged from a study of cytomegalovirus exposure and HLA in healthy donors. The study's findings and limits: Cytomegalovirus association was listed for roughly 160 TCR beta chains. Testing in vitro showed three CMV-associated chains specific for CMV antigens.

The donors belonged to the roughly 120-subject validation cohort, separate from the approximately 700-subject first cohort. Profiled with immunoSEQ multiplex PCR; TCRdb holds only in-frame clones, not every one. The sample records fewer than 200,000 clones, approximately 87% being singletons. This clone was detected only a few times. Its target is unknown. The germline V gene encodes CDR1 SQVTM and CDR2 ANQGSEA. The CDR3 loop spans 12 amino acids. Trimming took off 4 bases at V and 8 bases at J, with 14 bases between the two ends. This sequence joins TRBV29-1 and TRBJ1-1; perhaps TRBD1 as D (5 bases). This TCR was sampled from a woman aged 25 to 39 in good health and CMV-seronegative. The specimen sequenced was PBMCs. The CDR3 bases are TGCAGCGTTGCCCCTCAGGGTCGGGAAGCTTTCTTT. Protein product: CSVAPQGREAFF. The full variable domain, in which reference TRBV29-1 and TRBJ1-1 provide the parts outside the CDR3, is SAVISQKPSRDICQRGTSLTIQCQVDSQVTMMFWYRQQPGQSLTLIATANQGSEATYESGFVIDKFPISRPNLTFSTLTVSNMSPEDSSIYLCSVAPQGREAFFGQGTRLTVV.